This TCR beta chain is drawn from a study of Ad26.COV2.S vaccination and SARS-CoV-2 variants. Overall study context: Enrollment placed the donor in the COV1001 Ad26.COV2.S trial arm. Dosing was one shot or two shots 56 days apart.

Study-wide results and caveats: Relative to placebo recipients, vaccine recipients exhibited elevated spike-specific TCR breadth.

Profiling relied on immunoSEQ multiplex PCR, and the TCRdb table lists in-frame clones only, not all of them. The sample has approximately 350,000 clones; around four fifths are singletons. Regarding this clone: Its specificity is not known.

Germline V gene lookup returns CDR1 MGHRA and CDR2 YSYEKL. The length of the CDR3 is 16 residues. Trimming took 1 base from V and 0 from J; bases not matched to a gene: 5. Treatment described: some 20 received Ad26.COV2.S at low or high dose, single or two shots; about five received placebo; per-sample allocation not given. All samples were drawn on day 63, counting from the first vaccine or placebo injection. V and J are TRBV4-1 and TRBJ2-5, with TRBD2 matching over 7 bases. This specimen was peripheral blood, taken in a trial of Ad26.COV2.S vaccine versus placebo. The clonotype was recovered from a person aged 18-60 years who received the Ad26.COV2.S COVID-19 vaccine or a placebo. Here the CDR3 reads CASSQGVAGDQETQYF. CDR3 bases: TGCGCCAGCAGCCAAGGGGTTGCGGGGGACCAAGAGACCCAGTACTTC.